What follows are 16 T cell receptor beta chains derived from one specimen sequenced in a study of early T cells in non-severe SARS-CoV-2 infection. TCRdb passed the 5' RACE reads through MiXCR, listing each CDR3 protein once. The table includes roughly 31,000 distinct CDR3 sequences, less than 10% detected once. Material: whole blood. All receptors derive from an adult who was a healthcare worker with PCR-confirmed SARS-CoV-2 infection or an uninfected control (not recorded which).

This clonotype was observed many times. The chain recombines TRBV24-1 with TRBJ1-2; 7 nucleotides line up with TRBD1. Germline V gene sequence: CDR1 KGHDR, CDR2 SFDVKD. The CDR3 extends over 14 amino acids. V was pared by 3 bases and J by 13 bases, with 13 bases of the junction left unmatched. CDR3 sequence (DNA): TGTGCCACCAGTGATCATACCGGGACAGCGCCCCCCACCTTC. It specifies CATSDHTGTAPPTF.

This clonotype was counted between two and nine times. The junction differs from germline at one of its ends, possibly a read error. J is TRBJ1-6 and V is TRBV18; D possibly corresponds to TRBD1 (5 bases). CDR1 is KGHSH, CDR2 LQKENI, per germline. The CDR3 totals 14 residues. CDR3 sequence (DNA): TGTGCCAGCTCAGCCGGGGCATACAATTCACCCCTCCATTTT. Its protein product is CASSAGAYNSPLHF.

This clonotype was seen repeatedly, ten times or more. V gene TRBV30 combines with J gene TRBJ2-3; D is possibly TRBD2 (5 bases). This CDR3 is 13 amino acids long. The V gene lost 0 bases and the J gene lost 6 bases, with 10 bases spanning the gap. Germline V gene sequence: CDR1 GTSNPN, CDR2 SVGIG (reference sequence). The chain's CDR3 is CAWSVRARDTQYF. The CDR3 DNA sequence: TGTGCCTGGAGTGTGCGGGCCAGGGATACGCAGTATTTT.

The V gene is TRBV7-8, the J gene TRBJ1-4; the D gene is possibly TRBD1 (6 bases). Germline V gene data show CDR1 as SGHVS and CDR2 as FQNEAQ. The CDR3 has 17 residues. Trimming left V 4 bases short and J 0 bases short, with 15 bases between. CDR3 amino acids: CASSSARGRSTNEKLFF. The CDR3 coding sequence is TGTGCCAGCAGCTCAGCTCGGGGGCGGTCAACTAATGAAAAACTGTTTTTT.

The J gene is TRBJ2-6, the V gene TRBV12-3 or TRBV12-4; D not certain. The V end was cut by 6 bases, the J end by 1 base, with 10 bases between. The CDR3 is made up of 15 amino acids. The CDR3 loop reads CASRAFTSGANVLTF. DNA for the CDR3: TGTGCCAGCAGAGCCTTTACATCTGGGGCCAACGTCCTGACTTTC.

The chain recombines TRBV6-1 with TRBJ2-6; 7 bases fit TRBD1. The CDR3 totals 16 residues. J was trimmed by 1 base and V by 6 bases; bases with no gene match: 6. In germline, CDR1 is MNHNS, CDR2 SASEGT. CDR3 in DNA: TGTGCCAGCAGGGGGGACAGTAGTTCTGGGGCCAACGTCCTGACTTTC. Translated: CASRGDSSSGANVLTF.

This clonotype was counted at least ten times. The chain is built from TRBV4-3 and TRBJ2-6, with D unresolved. Trimming stripped 1 base from V and 0 bases from J, with 7 bases between. The V gene's germline CDR1 is LGHNA and CDR2 YSLEER. CDR3 length equals 16 residues. DNA of the CDR3: TGCGCCAGCAGCCAAGGGGCAGTCTCTGGGGCCAACGTCCTGACTTTC. This codes for CASSQGAVSGANVLTF.

A few counts support this clonotype. J is TRBJ2-5 and V is TRBV29-1, with D possibly matching TRBD2 (6 bases). Germline-derived CDR1 and CDR2 are SQVTM and ANQGSEA. The CDR3 totals 13 residues. The V end lost 5 bases, the J end lost 3 bases, and 13 bases lay between the germline ends. CDR3: CSVKGRTKETQYF. The CDR3 DNA reads as TGCAGCGTTAAGGGCAGGACTAAAGAGACCCAGTACTTC.

This clonotype was observed many times. The rearrangement uses TRBV7-9 and TRBJ2-3; 11 bases map to TRBD2. Trimming removed 1 base from V and 2 bases from J; junction bases left unmatched: 8. This CDR3 region has 18 residues. Germline CDR1 SEHNR, CDR2 FQNEAQ (reference sequence). CDR3 residues: CASSLGPRLAGYTDTQYF. The CDR3 nucleotides are TGTGCCAGCAGCTTAGGCCCTCGACTAGCGGGGTACACAGATACGCAGTATTTT.

V and J are TRBV29-1 and TRBJ2-5; D ambiguous. V gave up 3 bases and J gave up 5 bases, with 13 bases separating them. This CDR3 has 13 residues. The germline V gene encodes CDR1 SQVTM and CDR2 ANQGSEA. CDR3 sequence: CSVDDSSPETQYF. The DNA for the CDR3 is TGCAGCGTTGATGACTCCTCACCGGAGACCCAGTACTTC.

This clonotype occurred many times. The V and J genes are TRBV30 and TRBJ1-2; tentatively, D is TRBD1 (5 bases). Germline V gene lookup returns CDR1 GTSNPN and CDR2 SVGIG (reference sequence). V lost 0 bases, J lost 0 bases, and 11 bases lay in between. The CDR3 contains 15 residues. This chain's CDR3 is CAWSVVWGPNYGYTF. Here the CDR3 DNA reads TGTGCCTGGAGTGTAGTTTGGGGCCCTAACTATGGCTACACCTTC.

The J gene is TRBJ2-7, the V gene TRBV11-1; 8 nucleotides agree with TRBD1. Germline values: CDR1 SGHAT, CDR2 FQDESV (reference sequence). V lost 5 bases, J lost 6 bases, and 9 bases stayed unmatched. This CDR3 comprises 14 residues. CDR3 DNA sequence: TGTGCCAGCAGCAGCCCGGGACAGGTGCGCGAGCAGTACTTC. Residues: CASSSPGQVREQYF.

This clonotype was observed a handful of times. V and J are TRBV18 and TRBJ1-1; D uncertain. The germline CDR1 and CDR2 sequences are KGHSH and LQKENI. V lost 3 bases and J 1 base, leaving 6 bases between the germline ends. The CDR3 consists of 13 residues. The CDR3 nucleotides read TGTGCCAGCTCACCGGGAGGGAACACTGAAGCTTTCTTT. The encoded protein is CASSPGGNTEAFF.

This clonotype was observed a few times. The chain is built from TRBV5-1 and TRBJ2-3; weak D call: TRBD1 (7 bases). The CDR3 totals 16 residues. Germline assignment: CDR1 SGHRS and CDR2 YFSETQ. V shed 0 bases and J shed 7 bases, with 18 bases lying between them. The chain's CDR3 is CASSLGQGGTTNTQYF. CDR3 bases: TGCGCCAGCAGCTTGGGACAGGGAGGAACTACGAATACGCAGTATTTT.

This clonotype was seen a handful of times. V gene TRBV6-2 or TRBV6-3 combines with J gene TRBJ2-1; TRBD2 aligns across 9 bases. V lost 0 bases, J lost 7 bases, and 13 bases stayed unmatched. There are 18 residues in the CDR3. CDR1 is MNHEY and CDR2 is SVGEGT in the germline V gene. The CDR3 region has the DNA TGTGCCAGCAGTTACTCGCGGGGGGGACAATTAAGGTCGAATGAGCAGTTCTTC. This encodes CASSYSRGGQLRSNEQFF.

The CDR3, as DNA: TGTGCCAGCAGCTTAGAGCGGGAGCAGTTCTTC. Its protein product is CASSLEREQFF. The V call is TRBV11-1, the J call TRBJ2-1, with TRBD2 as a possible D gene (5 bases). Trimming left V 1 base short and J 10 bases short, with 5 bases between. Germline CDR1 reads SGHAT; CDR2 reads FQDESV (reference sequence). The CDR3 is made up of 11 amino acids.